The rows below give T cell receptor beta chains drawn from one sample of a study of cytomegalovirus exposure and HLA in healthy donors. TCRdb keeps only in-frame clones here, not all; method: immunoSEQ multiplex PCR. The repertoire consists of 15,000 to 20,000 clones, with more than 65% occurring once and the leading ten covering roughly 3.6%. Sequencing used PBMCs. These receptors all stem from a man between 18 and 29 years old in good health and CMV-seronegative. CDR3s include the opening cysteine and the closing phenylalanine or tryptophan. The D gene is left open where the match is weak. The size entry is marked missing in some rows and otherwise reads once, few, many or a size class.

D gene	J gene	V gene	clone size	CDR3 DNA	CDR3 protein
.	TRBJ2-1	TRBV15	.	TGTGCCACCCAAATGCGGGGTTCTGAGCAGTTCTTC	CATQMRGSEQFF
.	TRBJ2-4	TRBV2	.	TGTGCCAGCAGTAGACAGGGACTAGCCAAAAACATTCAGTACTTC	CASSRQGLAKNIQYF
TRBD1	TRBJ2-2	TRBV5-6	.	TGTGCCAGCAGCCCCGGGACAGGGAACACCGGGGAGCTGTTTTTT	CASSPGTGNTGELFF
.	TRBJ2-1	TRBV4-1	few	TGCGCCAGCAGCGCTATTAGCGGAGGGATCTACAATGAGCAGTTCTTC	CASSAISGGIYNEQFF
.	TRBJ2-2	TRBV15	.	TGTGCCACCAGCACAGGAACCGGCACCGGGGAGCTGTTTTTT	CATSTGTGTGELFF
.	TRBJ2-3	TRBV15	.	TGTGCCACCAGCATCTCGGGTGATACGCAGTATTTT	CATSISGDTQYF
.	TRBJ1-1	TRBV5-4	few	TGTGCCAGCAGCCAGACATTGAACACTGAAGCTTTCTTT	CASSQTLNTEAFF
TRBD2	TRBJ2-7	TRBV6-5	once	TGTGCCAGCAGCCGATACGGGGAGGGTGGCTACGAGCAGTACTTC	CASSRYGEGGYEQYF
TRBD2	TRBJ2-7	TRBV4-3	few	TGCGCCAGCAGCCAAGATATTGGGACTAGCGACCGCTACGAGCAGTACTTC	CASSQDIGTSDRYEQYF
.	TRBJ1-2	TRBV5-4	.	TGTGCCAGCAGCCGCGTCCGGGACACTAACTATGGCTACACCTTC	CASSRVRDTNYGYTF
.	TRBJ1-2	TRBV15	.	TGTGCCACCAGCAGAGATCAAGTAGTTGGTATTGGCTACACCTTC	CATSRDQVVGIGYTF
TRBD1	TRBJ1-2	TRBV2	.	TGTGCCAGCAGTGAAACACGACAGGGAAATAACTATGGCTACACCTTC	CASSETRQGNNYGYTF
TRBD1	TRBJ2-5	TRBV5-6	.	TGTGCCAGCAGCTGGCGTGACAGGGGGTCCGTGGAGACCCAGTACTTC	CASSWRDRGSVETQYF
.	TRBJ2-3	TRBV6-5	.	TGTGCCAGCAGTTTGGCACAGACCACAGATACGCAGTATTTT	CASSLAQTTDTQYF
TRBD1	TRBJ1-1	TRBV30	.	TGTGCCTGGAGTGTGGGACAGGGGGTTTTGACTGAAGCTTTCTTT	CAWSVGQGVLTEAFF
.	TRBJ2-2	TRBV25-1	once	TGTGCCAGCAGAAACCCCGGGGGGGAGCTGTTTTTT	CASRNPGGELFF
TRBD2	TRBJ2-3	TRBV30	.	TGTGCCTGGAGAGACACAGGGACTAGCGGGAGGGGCACAGATACGCAGTATTTT	CAWRDTGTSGRGTDTQYF
.	TRBJ2-3	TRBV29-1	.	TGCAGCGTCGACCTGGGGGGAGATACGCAGTATTTT	CSVDLGGDTQYF
.	TRBJ1-2	TRBV23-1	.	TGCGCCAGCAACCTCACAGGGCCCTCCTATGGCTACACCTTC	CASNLTGPSYGYTF
.	TRBJ2-7	TRBV30	.	TGTGCCTGGAGTCCCCCACCGGGGAGGTCCGAGCAGTACTTC	CAWSPPPGRSEQYF
.	TRBJ1-5	TRBV2	few	TGTGCCAGCAACCAACAGGGTTTAAACAATCAGCCCCAGCATTTT	CASNQQGLNNQPQHF
TRBD2	TRBJ2-7	TRBV6-6	.	TGTGCCAGCAGTACTAGCGCCTACGAGCAGTACTTC	CASSTSAYEQYF
TRBD1	TRBJ2-6	TRBV7-2	few	TGTGCCAGCAGCTTAGTCAGGACAGGGGGATCCTCTGGGGCCAACGTCCTGACTTTC	CASSLVRTGGSSGANVLTF
.	TRBJ1-1	TRBV9	.	TGTGCCAGCAGCTCCCAAGTAGTGCCGGGCACTGAAGCTTTCTTT	CASSSQVVPGTEAFF
.	TRBJ1-1	TRBV25-1	once	TGTGCCAGCAGGAGAAACACTGAAGCTTTCTTT	CASRRNTEAFF
TRBD2	TRBJ2-3	TRBV11-1	few	TGTGCCAGCAACCTTAATGGAGCGGGAGGATTGGCAGATACGCAGTATTTT	CASNLNGAGGLADTQYF
TRBD2	TRBJ2-1	TRBV5-4	few	TGTGCCAGCAGCTTCACTAGCGGGTGGGACAATGAGCAGTTCTTC	CASSFTSGWDNEQFF
TRBD2	TRBJ2-1	TRBV5-1	.	TGCGCCAGCAGCGTCGGCGGACTAGCGTTAGATGAGCAGTTCTTC	CASSVGGLALDEQFF
TRBD1	TRBJ1-1	TRBV30	.	TGTGCCTCGAACAGGGGGGCCCACACTGAAGCTTTCTTT	CASNRGAHTEAFF
TRBD1	TRBJ1-2	TRBV28	.	TGTGCCAGCAATTTACAGGGGTCTGGCTACACCTTC	CASNLQGSGYTF
.	TRBJ2-3	TRBV6-1	.	TGTGCCAGCAAAGGGGTAACAGATACGCAGTATTTT	CASKGVTDTQYF
.	TRBJ1-1	TRBV29-1	.	TGCAGCGTTCTTGGACAGACAGGGAACACTGAAGCTTTCTTT	CSVLGQTGNTEAFF
TRBD1	TRBJ1-5	TRBV6-1	.	TGTGCCAGCAGTGATCAGGGGGGCAATCAGCCCCAGCATTTT	CASSDQGGNQPQHF
.	TRBJ2-5	TRBV6-5	.	TGTGCCAGCAGTCCTGGGACTGTAGAGACCCAGTACTTC	CASSPGTVETQYF
TRBD1	TRBJ1-2	TRBV12-5	few	TGTGCTAGTGGTTTGGGAAGGACAGGGTTGACCTATGGCTACACCTTC	CASGLGRTGLTYGYTF
.	TRBJ1-1	TRBV11-2	.	TGTGCCAGCAGCAGACAGACTAGGATGAACACTGAAGCTTTCTTT	CASSRQTRMNTEAFF
.	TRBJ2-3	TRBV4-1	.	TGCGCCAGCAGCCAAGGGAGTGCATTAGGAGATACGCAGTATTTT	CASSQGSALGDTQYF
.	TRBJ2-7	TRBV30	.	TGTGCCTGGAGTGCGGAAAGGGGTTACGAGCAGTACTTC	CAWSAERGYEQYF
.	TRBJ2-4	TRBV18	.	TGTGCCAGCTCACTACGGGACACGATAGCCAAAAACATTCAGTACTTC	CASSLRDTIAKNIQYF
.	TRBJ1-2	TRBV6-1	.	TGTGCCAGCAGTGACGGGAGAGGCAGCTATGGCTACACCTTC	CASSDGRGSYGYTF
.	TRBJ1-1	TRBV6-5	.	TGTGCCAGCAGCCACGGGGTTGAAGCTTTCTTT	CASSHGVEAFF
.	TRBJ2-7	TRBV30	.	TGTGCCTCCGCGGGGCAGGGCCACGAGCAGTACTTC	CASAGQGHEQYF
TRBD1	TRBJ2-3	TRBV10-3	.	TGTGCCATCAGTCAAGGGACAGGGGGCACAGATACGCAGTATTTT	CAISQGTGGTDTQYF
.	TRBJ1-2	TRBV6-1	.	TGTGCCAGCAGACCTACAGGGTTCTATGGCTACACCTTC	CASRPTGFYGYTF
TRBD1	TRBJ2-7	TRBV5-4	.	TGTGCCAGCAGCTTGCGACAGGGGAGCTCCTACGAGCAGTACTTC	CASSLRQGSSYEQYF
TRBD2	TRBJ2-7	TRBV6-7	.	TGTGCCAGCCTACCCTCCCGACTAGCGGGAGGGAGGGTGGCGTCCGAGCAGTACTTC	CASLPSRLAGGRVASEQYF
TRBD1	TRBJ1-1	TRBV2	.	TGTGCCAGCCGACAGGGGTTAAACACTGAAGCTTTCTTT	CASRQGLNTEAFF
TRBD1	TRBJ2-5	TRBV6-6	.	TGTGCCAGCAGTCTGGACAGGGGTAAGCAACAGACCCAGTACTTC	CASSLDRGKQQTQYF
.	TRBJ2-3	TRBV7-2	.	TGTGCCAGCAGCTCGCAGACCACCCTAAGCGGAGATACGCAGTATTTT	CASSSQTTLSGDTQYF